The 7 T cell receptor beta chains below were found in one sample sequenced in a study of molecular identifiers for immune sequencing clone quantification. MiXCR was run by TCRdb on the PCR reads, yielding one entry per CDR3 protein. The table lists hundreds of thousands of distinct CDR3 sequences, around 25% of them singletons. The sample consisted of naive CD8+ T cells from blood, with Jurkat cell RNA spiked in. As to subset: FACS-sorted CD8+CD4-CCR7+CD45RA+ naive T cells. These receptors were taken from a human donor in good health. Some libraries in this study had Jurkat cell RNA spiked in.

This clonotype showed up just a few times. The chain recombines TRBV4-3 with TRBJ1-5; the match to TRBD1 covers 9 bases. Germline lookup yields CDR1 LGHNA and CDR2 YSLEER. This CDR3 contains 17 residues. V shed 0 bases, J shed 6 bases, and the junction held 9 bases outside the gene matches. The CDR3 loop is CASSQDSVGTGSQPQHF. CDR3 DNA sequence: TGCGCCAGCAGCCAAGACTCCGTCGGGACAGGGTCTCAGCCCCAGCATTTT.

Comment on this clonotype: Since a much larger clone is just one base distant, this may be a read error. The CDR3 DNA is TGCGCCAGCCGCCAAGTCGGGGAAAGCTCTGGAAACACCATATATTTT. The encoded protein is CASRQVGESSGNTIYF. The V call is TRBV4-1, the J call TRBJ1-3; D is unresolved. The germline V gene has CDR1 MGHRA and CDR2 YSYEKL. This CDR3 comprises 16 residues.

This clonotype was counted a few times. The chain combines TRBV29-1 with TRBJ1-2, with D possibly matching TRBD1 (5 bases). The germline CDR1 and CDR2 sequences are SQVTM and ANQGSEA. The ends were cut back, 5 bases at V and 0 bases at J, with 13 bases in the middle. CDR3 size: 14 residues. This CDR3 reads CSVPGGPTNYGYTF. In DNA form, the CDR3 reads TGCAGCGTTCCGGGGGGACCTACTAACTATGGCTACACCTTC.

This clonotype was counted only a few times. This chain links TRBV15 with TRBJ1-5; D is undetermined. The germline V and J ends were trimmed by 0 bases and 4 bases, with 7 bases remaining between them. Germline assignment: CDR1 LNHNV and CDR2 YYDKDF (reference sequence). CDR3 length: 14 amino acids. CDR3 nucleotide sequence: TGTGCCACCAGCAGAGAAAGGGAAAATCAGCCCCAGCATTTT. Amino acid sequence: CATSRERENQPQHF.

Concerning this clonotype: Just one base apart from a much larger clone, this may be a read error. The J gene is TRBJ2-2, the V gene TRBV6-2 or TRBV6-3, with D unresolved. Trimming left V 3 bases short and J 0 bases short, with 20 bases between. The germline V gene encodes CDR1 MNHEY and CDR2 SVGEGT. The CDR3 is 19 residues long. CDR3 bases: TGTGCCAGCAGTTATGGCCTGCAACCTGTCACCGCGAACACCGGGGAGCTGTTTTTT. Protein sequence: CASSYGLQPVTANTGELFF.

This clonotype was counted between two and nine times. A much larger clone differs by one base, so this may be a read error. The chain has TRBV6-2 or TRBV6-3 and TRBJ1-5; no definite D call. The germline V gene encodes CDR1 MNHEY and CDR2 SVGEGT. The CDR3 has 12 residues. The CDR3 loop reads CASEAGNQPQRF. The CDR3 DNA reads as TGTGCCAGCGAGGCAGGCAATCAGCCCCAGCGTTTT.

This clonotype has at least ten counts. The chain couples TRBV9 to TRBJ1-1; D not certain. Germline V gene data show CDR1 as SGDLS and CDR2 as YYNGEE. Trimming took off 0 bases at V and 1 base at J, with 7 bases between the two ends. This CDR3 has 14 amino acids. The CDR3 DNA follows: TGTGCCAGCAGCGTAGGATCCTCGAACACTGAAGCTTTCTTT. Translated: CASSVGSSNTEAFF.